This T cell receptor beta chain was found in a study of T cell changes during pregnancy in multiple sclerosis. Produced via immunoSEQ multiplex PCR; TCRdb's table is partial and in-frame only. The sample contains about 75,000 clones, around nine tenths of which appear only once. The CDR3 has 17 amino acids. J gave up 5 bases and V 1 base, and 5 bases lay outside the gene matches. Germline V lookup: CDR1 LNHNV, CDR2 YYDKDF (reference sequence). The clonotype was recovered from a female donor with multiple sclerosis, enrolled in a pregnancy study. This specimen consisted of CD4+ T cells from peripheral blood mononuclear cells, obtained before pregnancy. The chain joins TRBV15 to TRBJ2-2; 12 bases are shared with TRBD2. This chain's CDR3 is CATSRGGTSGLTGELFF. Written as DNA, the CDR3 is TGTGCCACCAGCAGAGGAGGGACTAGCGGGCTTACCGGGGAGCTGTTTTTT. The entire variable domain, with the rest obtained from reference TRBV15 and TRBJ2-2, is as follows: DAMVIQNPRYQVTQFGKPVTLSCSQTLNHNVMYWYQQKSSQAPKLLFHYYDKDFNNEADTPDNFQSRRPNTSFCFLDIRSPGLGDTAMYLCATSRGGTSGLTGELFFGEGSRLTVL.